This section outlines one TCR beta chain sequence together with its context. Noted treatment: around 19 received Ad26.COV2.S at low or high dose, single or two shots; roughly five received placebo; per-sample allocation not given. All samples were drawn on day 63, counting from the first vaccine or placebo injection. The sample came from a Boston adult aged 18-55 years. CDR1 MNHEY and CDR2 SVGAGI come from the germline V gene. CDR3 size: 15 residues. V dropped 7 bases and J dropped 7; count of bases not matched to a gene: 7. This record comes from a study of Ad26.COV2.S vaccination and SARS-CoV-2 variants. Sequenced by immunoSEQ multiplex PCR; TCRdb stores in-frame clones only, minus some. The sample shows hundreds of thousands of clones, 70% to 90% of them seen only once.

The TCR comes from a person aged 18 to 59 who received the Ad26.COV2.S COVID-19 vaccine or a placebo. The gene calls are TRBV6-5 and TRBJ2-1; 13 bases agree with TRBD2. The sample in question was peripheral blood, obtained in a trial of Ad26.COV2.S vaccine versus placebo. The CDR3 loop is CASTGLAGVVNEQFF. CDR3 sequence (DNA): TGTGCCAGCACCGGACTAGCGGGAGTTGTAAATGAGCAGTTCTTC.